This entry lists 32 T cell receptor beta chains sequenced from one sample in a study of cytomegalovirus exposure and HLA in healthy donors. Amplification used 60 Vbeta primers and 13 Jbeta primers. Assay: immunoSEQ multiplex PCR; the TCRdb copy retains only in-frame clones and omits some. The sample has approximately 110,000 clones, 60% to 75% seen once. What was sequenced was PBMCs. Source of these receptors: a woman aged 50 to 60 in good health and CMV-seropositive.

This clone was seen a few times. The V gene is TRBV7-9, the J gene TRBJ2-7; the match to TRBD2 covers 7 bases. V lost 4 bases to trimming and J lost 2 bases; unmatched junction nucleotides: 5. Per the germline V gene, CDR1 is SEHNR and CDR2 is FQNEAQ (reference sequence). This CDR3 has 14 amino acids. The CDR3 DNA is TGTGCCAGCAGCTCCTCGGCGGGAGCCTACGAGCAGTACTTC. The encoded protein is CASSSSAGAYEQYF.

V and J are TRBV5-4 and TRBJ1-2; D may be TRBD1 (6 bases). CDR1 is SGHNT and CDR2 is YYREEE in the germline V gene (reference sequence). V gave up 4 bases and J gave up 4 bases, with 14 bases separating them. This CDR3 comprises 14 residues. CDR3 region: CASSVDSLRYGYTF. DNA for the CDR3: TGTGCCAGCAGCGTGGACAGTCTTCGCTATGGCTACACCTTC.

The rearrangement uses TRBV11-2 and TRBJ2-7; tentatively, D is TRBD1 (6 bases). The CDR3 loop spans 14 amino acids. V was cut by 1 base and J by 7 bases, with 14 bases left in between. Looked up from germline, CDR1 is SGHAT and CDR2 is FQNNGV. For the CDR3, the DNA is TGTGCCAGCAGCTTAGGGGGGCCAGGCACTGAGCAGTACTTC. Translation gives CASSLGGPGTEQYF.

The CDR3 sequence: CASSMIAGGGEQFF. The CDR3 DNA follows: TGCGCCAGCAGCATGATCGCAGGGGGAGGTGAGCAGTTCTTC. This sequence joins TRBV10-1 and TRBJ2-1, with a possible D match to TRBD1 (7 bases). Trimming shortened V by 6 bases and J by 9 bases, and 18 bases separated the two germline ends. The CDR3 sequence is 14 residues long. Germline CDR1 and CDR2: WNHNN and SYGVQD (reference sequence).

The chain carries TRBV20-1 and TRBJ1-2; tentative D call: TRBD1 (6 bases). CDR3 size: 11 residues. Germline values: CDR1 DFQATT, CDR2 SNEGSKA (reference sequence). Trimming took off 6 bases at V and 5 bases at J, with 10 bases between the two ends. Here the CDR3 reads CSASDRYGYTF. The CDR3 DNA reads as TGCAGTGCATCGGACAGATATGGCTACACCTTC.

The chain links TRBV7-9 to TRBJ2-3, with 8 nucleotides matching TRBD1. After removal of 5 bases from V and 3 bases from J, the junction contained 10 bases not matched to a gene. Germline V gene lookup returns CDR1 SEHNR and CDR2 FQNEAQ (reference sequence). This CDR3 has 16 amino acids. CDR3 sequence reads: CASSPGTGKGTDTQYF. CDR3 DNA: TGTGCCAGCAGCCCGGGGACAGGAAAAGGGACAGATACGCAGTATTTT.

This chain joins TRBV20-1 and TRBJ2-5; the D gene is possibly TRBD2 (6 bases). V was cut by 1 base and J by 9 bases, with 9 bases left in between. Germline V gene sequence: CDR1 DFQATT, CDR2 SNEGSKA (reference sequence). The CDR3 has 11 residues. CDR3 sequence (DNA): TGCAGTGCTAGAGCGCCGGGGGCCCAGTACTTC. This sequence encodes CSARAPGAQYF.

The chain links TRBV13 to TRBJ1-2; TRBD1 aligns across 12 bases. V lost 5 bases, J lost 4 bases, and 5 bases stayed unmatched. The CDR3 contains 15 residues. CDR1 is PRHDT and CDR2 is FYEKMQ in the germline V gene (reference sequence). The CDR3 region is CASSPGTGGLYGYTF. The CDR3 nucleotides read TGTGCCAGCAGCCCGGGGACAGGGGGCCTCTATGGCTACACCTTC.

Note on this clone: The junction departs from the called germline gene at one end, perhaps through a read error. The sample holds other DNA sequences that translate to the same CDR3. CDR3 sequence: CASKGGATGNTEAFF. CDR3 nucleotide sequence: TGTGCTAGCAAGGGGGGGGCGACGGGGAACACTGAAGCTTTCTTT. The chain combines TRBV6-5 with TRBJ1-1, with D perhaps TRBD1 (6 bases). Germline V gives CDR1 MNHEY, CDR2 SVGAGI. This CDR3 region has 15 residues.

The chain employs TRBV5-1 and TRBJ1-4; D is unresolved. Trimming shortened V by 4 bases and J by 4 bases, and 14 bases separated the two germline ends. This CDR3 spans 15 amino acids. Germline V gene sequence: CDR1 SGHRS, CDR2 YFSETQ. The CDR3 region is CASSMHSNLNEKLFF. The CDR3 DNA reads as TGCGCCAGCAGCATGCACAGCAATCTTAATGAAAAACTGTTTTTT.

V usage is TRBV15 and J usage is TRBJ2-5, with a weak D call TRBD1 (5 bases). V dropped 1 base and J dropped 0 bases, with 9 bases sitting between them. Germline-derived CDR1 and CDR2 are LNHNV and YYDKDF (reference sequence). The CDR3 sequence is 15 residues long. CDR3 amino acids: CATSRGGSNQETQYF. The CDR3 DNA is TGTGCCACCAGCAGAGGGGGCTCCAACCAAGAGACCCAGTACTTC.

This clone was observed a single time. The chain combines TRBV28 with TRBJ2-2, with 8 bases matching TRBD1. Germline loops: CDR1 MDHEN, CDR2 SYDVKM. V lost 5 bases to trimming and J lost 5 bases; unmatched junction nucleotides: 4. This CDR3 has 14 amino acids. The CDR3 sequence: CASSTRTGTGELFF. The DNA for the CDR3 is TGTGCCAGCAGTACCAGGACAGGGACCGGGGAGCTGTTTTTT.

The chain uses TRBV7-2 and TRBJ2-1; maybe TRBD1 (6 bases). The V gene's germline CDR1 is SGHTA and CDR2 FQGNSA. This CDR3 region has 15 residues. The V gene lost 3 bases and the J gene lost 0 bases, with 9 bases spanning the gap. The CDR3 loop reads CASSFGQSSYNEQFF. CDR3 nucleotides: TGTGCCAGCAGCTTCGGACAGAGCTCCTACAATGAGCAGTTCTTC.

The V gene is TRBV7-2, the J gene TRBJ1-1; D gene ambiguous. Germline CDR1 and CDR2: SGHTA and FQGNSA. V shed 1 base and J shed 7 bases, with 10 bases lying between them. This CDR3 is 13 amino acids long. The CDR3 sequence is CASSLVAAREAFF. As DNA, the CDR3 is TGTGCCAGCAGCTTAGTGGCAGCGCGTGAAGCTTTCTTT.

The chain links TRBV7-9 to TRBJ1-2; 8 bases are shared with TRBD1. This CDR3 comprises 13 residues. With V trimmed by 8 bases and J by 0 bases, 2 bases remained unmatched. Looked up from germline, CDR1 is SEHNR and CDR2 is FQNEAQ (reference sequence). In DNA form, the CDR3 reads TGTGCCAGCCAGGACAGGGCTAACTATGGCTACACCTTC. Translating gives CASQDRANYGYTF.

The J gene is TRBJ1-1, the V gene TRBV2; no clear D gene. Germline CDR1 SNHLY, CDR2 FYNNEI. V shed 8 bases and J shed 3 bases, with 13 bases lying between them. CDR3 length: 13 residues. CDR3 amino acids: CASFANEDTEAFF. The CDR3 nucleotides are TGTGCCAGCTTCGCAAACGAGGACACTGAAGCTTTCTTT. The whole variable domain, remainder taken from reference TRBV2 and TRBJ1-1, is EPEVTQTPSHQVTQMGQEVILRCVPISNHLYFYWYRQILGQKVEFLVSFYNNEISEKSEIFDDQFSVERPDGSNFTLKIRSTKLEDSAMYFCASFANEDTEAFFGQGTRLTVV.

V usage is TRBV2 and J usage is TRBJ2-7, with 7 bases identical to TRBD1. Germline-derived CDR1 and CDR2 are SNHLY and FYNNEI. The J segment lost 6 bases and the V segment lost 6 bases, leaving 2 bases of the junction unmatched. CDR3 length: 11 residues. CDR3 protein: CASRNRGEQYF. As DNA, the CDR3 is TGTGCCAGCAGGAACAGGGGCGAGCAGTACTTC.

The chain carries TRBV7-9 and TRBJ2-3; 9 bases agree with TRBD1. With 5 bases clipped from V and 0 bases from J, the junction kept 3 bases outside the gene matches. Germline V gene data show CDR1 as SEHNR and CDR2 as FQNEAQ (reference sequence). This CDR3 contains 15 residues. CDR3 protein: CASSRGTGSTDTQYF. The CDR3, as DNA: TGTGCCAGCAGCCGGGGGACAGGGAGCACAGATACGCAGTATTTT.

CDR3 protein: CASSDEPGGTDTQYF. The CDR3 bases are TGTGCCAGCAGTGACGAACCGGGGGGAACAGATACGCAGTATTTT. The chain combines TRBV6-4 with TRBJ2-3, with TRBD2 matching 7 bases. The germline CDR1 and CDR2 sequences are MRHNA and SNTAGT. The CDR3 is made up of 15 amino acids. The junction had 5 bases not matched to a gene; V was cut back by 2 bases and J by 3 bases.

This clone has only a few counts. The chain uses TRBV10-3 and TRBJ1-1; D ambiguous. This CDR3 has 13 amino acids. V shed 9 bases and J shed 3 bases, with 14 bases lying between them. Looked up from germline, CDR1 is ENHRY and CDR2 is SYGVKD. The CDR3 sequence: CAMTRRGDTEAFF. CDR3 bases: TGTGCCATGACCCGACGGGGAGACACTGAAGCTTTCTTT.

The J gene is TRBJ2-3, the V gene TRBV7-3; TRBD2 aligns across 7 bases. V lost 0 bases to trimming and J lost 1 base; unmatched junction nucleotides: 1. The CDR3 runs 15 residues. The germline CDR1 and CDR2 sequences are SGHTA and FQGTGA. CDR3 in DNA: TGTGCCAGCAGCTTAACCGCGGGGGGCACAGATACGCAGTATTTT. Its translation is CASSLTAGGTDTQYF.

V and J are TRBV6-6 and TRBJ2-7; 8 positions match TRBD1. The junction had 7 bases not matched to a gene; V was cut back by 6 bases and J by 3 bases. Germline V gene sequence: CDR1 MNHNY, CDR2 SVGAGI (reference sequence). The CDR3 spans 14 residues. CDR3 DNA sequence: TGTGCCAGCAGCTGGACAGGGAAGAACTACGAGCAGTACTTC. Amino acids: CASSWTGKNYEQYF.

This clone was detected a few times. V and J are TRBV5-5 and TRBJ2-6, with 9 nucleotides matching TRBD1. After removal of 6 bases from V and 1 base from J, the junction contained 2 bases not matched to a gene. Germline lookup yields CDR1 SGHKS and CDR2 YYEKEE (reference sequence). This CDR3 has 15 amino acids. CDR3 region: CASNRGRSGANVLTF. The DNA of the CDR3 is TGTGCCAGCAACAGGGGGCGTTCTGGGGCCAACGTCCTGACTTTC.

J is TRBJ1-5 and V is TRBV2; D might be TRBD1 (6 bases). Deletions cut 3 bases from V and 11 bases from J, with 11 bases between. This CDR3 contains 12 residues. The germline gives CDR1 SNHLY, CDR2 FYNNEI. The CDR3 is CASSEVYRAQHF. The CDR3 bases are TGTGCCAGCAGTGAGGTGTACAGGGCCCAGCATTTT.

The J gene is TRBJ2-7, the V gene TRBV6-6; D possibly corresponds to TRBD1 (6 bases). This CDR3 is built from 13 residues. Germline V gene data show CDR1 as MNHNY and CDR2 as SVGAGI (reference sequence). The V end lost 0 bases, the J end lost 6 bases, and 9 bases lay between the germline ends. The CDR3 reads CASSYSGAGEQYF. DNA for the CDR3: TGTGCCAGCAGTTACTCGGGGGCCGGCGAGCAGTACTTC.

This CDR3 reads CASSGQGRVYGYTF. In DNA form, the CDR3 reads TGTGCCAGCAGCGGACAGGGACGGGTTTATGGCTACACCTTC. The genes are TRBV28 and TRBJ1-2; 8 nucleotides agree with TRBD1. V gave up 6 bases and J gave up 5 bases; unmatched junction bases: 8. The germline V gene has CDR1 MDHEN and CDR2 SYDVKM. This CDR3 is 14 amino acids long.

CDR3 bases: TGTGCCAGCAGAAGACTGACAGGGGGCACATCAGATACGCAGTATTTT. Translated, it gives CASRRLTGGTSDTQYF. The genes are TRBV28 and TRBJ2-3; 10 bases agree with TRBD1. V shed 6 bases and J 4 bases; nucleotides not matched to a gene: 10. This CDR3 spans 16 amino acids. Germline CDR1 is MDHEN and CDR2 is SYDVKM. The full variable domain, rest sourced from reference TRBV28 and TRBJ2-3, is DVKVTQSSRYLVKRTGEKVFLECVQDMDHENMFWYRQDPGLGLRLIYFSYDVKMKEKGDIPEGYSVSREKKERFSLILESASTNQTSMYLCASRRLTGGTSDTQYFGPGTRLTVL.

The chain joins TRBV7-9 to TRBJ2-1; 9 positions agree with TRBD2. The CDR3 sequence is 15 residues long. Unmatched junction bases numbered 9, after V lost 3 bases and J lost 9 bases. The germline CDR1 and CDR2 sequences are SEHNR and FQNEAQ (reference sequence). CDR3 in DNA: TGTGCCAGCAGCTTGGCGGGGGGGGGCTCTATTGAGCAGTTCTTC. It is translated as CASSLAGGGSIEQFF. Supplemented by reference TRBV7-9 and TRBJ2-1, the full variable domain reads DTGVSQNPRHKITKRGQNVTFRCDPISEHNRLYWYRQTLGQGPEFLTYFQNEAQLEKSRLLSDRFSAERPKGSFSTLEIQRTEQGDSAMYLCASSLAGGGSIEQFFGPGTRLTVL.

The rearrangement links TRBV29-1 to TRBJ2-3, with 7 bases fitting TRBD2. The J segment lost 1 base and the V segment lost 6 bases, leaving 7 bases of the junction unmatched. The CDR3 consists of 14 residues. In germline, CDR1 is SQVTM, CDR2 ANQGSEA. The CDR3 sequence is CSVSGKRGTDTQYF. The CDR3 nucleotides are TGCAGCGTGAGCGGGAAGCGAGGCACAGATACGCAGTATTTT.

The gene calls are TRBV23-1 and TRBJ1-5; D may be TRBD1 (5 bases). TRBV23-1 is an ORF, with its function uncertain. The CDR3 extends over 16 amino acids. V shed 0 bases and J shed 2 bases, with 11 bases lying between them. CDR3 DNA sequence: TGCGCCAGCAGTCAATCCTCCAGGGTAGGCAATCAGCCCCAGCATTTT. It encodes CASSQSSRVGNQPQHF.

The chain employs TRBV5-6 and TRBJ1-2; 9 nucleotides align to TRBD1. The CDR3 loop spans 14 amino acids. CDR1 is SGHDT and CDR2 is YYEEEE in the germline V gene. V was clipped by 4 bases and J by 6 bases; unmatched bases: 7. CDR3 sequence: CASSQVQGADGYTF. CDR3 sequence (DNA): TGTGCCAGCAGCCAAGTACAGGGGGCTGATGGCTACACCTTC.

This clone has just a few counts. The rearrangement links TRBV28 to TRBJ2-1; the D is unclear. The V gene's germline CDR1 is MDHEN and CDR2 SYDVKM. The CDR3 runs 14 residues. Trimming stripped 5 bases from V and 2 bases from J, with 10 bases between. This CDR3 is CASSVTYTYNEQFF. The CDR3 DNA follows: TGTGCCAGCAGTGTAACATACACCTACAATGAGCAGTTCTTC.